The entry below gives a single TCR beta chain sequence along with its context. The data originate from a study of T cell changes during pregnancy in multiple sclerosis. Trimming cost V 6 bases and J 1 base, with 6 bases left between them. The germline V gene encodes CDR1 SNHLY and CDR2 FYNNEI. This CDR3 is built from 12 residues. Method: immunoSEQ multiplex PCR; TCRdb's copy keeps in-frame clones and lacks some. The top ten hold around 1.7% of the sample, which has 56,000 or so clones, 89% seen once. The TCR originated in a female donor with multiple sclerosis, enrolled in a pregnancy study. This sequence joins TRBV2 and TRBJ1-1; D is unresolved. The sequenced sample was peripheral blood, obtained after pregnancy. The CDR3 nucleotides are TGTGCCAGCAGGTACGGGAACACTGAAGCTTTCTTT. It codes for CASRYGNTEAFF.